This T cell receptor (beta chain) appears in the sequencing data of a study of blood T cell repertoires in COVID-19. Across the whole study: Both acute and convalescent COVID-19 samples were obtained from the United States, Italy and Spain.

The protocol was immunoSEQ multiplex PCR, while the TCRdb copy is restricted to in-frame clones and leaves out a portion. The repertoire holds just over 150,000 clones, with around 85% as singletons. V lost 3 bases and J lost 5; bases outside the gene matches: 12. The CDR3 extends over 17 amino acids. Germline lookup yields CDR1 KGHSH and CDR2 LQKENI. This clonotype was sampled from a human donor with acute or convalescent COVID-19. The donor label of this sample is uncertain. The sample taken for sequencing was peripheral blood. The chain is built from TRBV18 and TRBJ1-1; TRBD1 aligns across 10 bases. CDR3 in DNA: TGTGCCAGCTCACCGTATAACCGGGACAGGGGTTGGACTGAAGCTTTCTTT. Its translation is CASSPYNRDRGWTEAFF.